The subject of this entry is one T cell receptor beta chain. Its target is not known. An approximately 130-subject validation cohort, separate from the 666-subject first cohort, supplied the donors. The data derive from a study of cytomegalovirus exposure and HLA in healthy donors. Assay used: immunoSEQ multiplex PCR; TCRdb lists only in-frame clones, some missing. Of more than 200,000 clones listed, roughly 87% are singletons. This CDR3 is built from 15 residues. V lost 4 bases and J lost 5; bases outside the gene matches: 13. The germline V gene has CDR1 GTSNPN and CDR2 SVGIG (reference sequence). Study-wide results and limits: As was reported, the classifier diagnosed cytomegalovirus status with high specificity and sensitivity. A subsequent analysis found that TCR clusters from the first cohort also tended to co-occur in the approximately 110 validation repertoires, with approximately 95% of cluster scores above 0.

The rearrangement joins TRBV30 to TRBJ1-2; 7 bases are a match to TRBD1. The sequencing input was PBMCs. The clonotype comes from a man between 18 and 29 years old in good health and CMV-seropositive. CDR3 nucleotides: TGTGCCTGGAAACGAGAAGGGGGCGCGGGGTATGGCTACACCTTC. Its protein is CAWKREGGAGYGYTF.